One sample yielded the 27 T cell receptor beta chains listed below, sequenced in a study of naive and memory T cell subsets. Whole-study results and caveats: Possibly reflecting memory cells re-expressing CD45RA, a few larger clonotypes occurred in naive repertoires, especially CD8.

Two oligonucleotides, mixed equimolar, formed the beta constant-region primer covering TRBC1 and TRBC2. Four rounds of PCR amplified the ligated cDNA using nested alpha and beta constant-region primers plus SP2. TCRdb re-called the UMI-ligation and nested PCR reads with MiXCR, one entry per CDR3 protein. Found here are tens of thousands of distinct CDR3 sequences, about 11% of them singletons; the top ten hold 0.13%. These receptors lack a known antigen. The sample comprised naive CD4+ T cells from blood. The receptors here all came from a human donor in good health.

There are many counts of this clonotype. V is TRBV5-1 and J is TRBJ2-2; tentatively, D is TRBD1 (5 bases). CDR1 and CDR2 (germline): SGHRS, YFSETQ. V shed 0 bases and J shed 6 bases, with 9 bases lying between them. The CDR3 extends over 14 amino acids. The CDR3 here is CASSLGAGSGELFF. In nucleotides, the CDR3 is TGCGCCAGCAGCTTGGGAGCAGGGTCCGGGGAGCTGTTTTTT.

This rearrangement joins TRBV5-5 to TRBJ2-3; D is perhaps TRBD2 (6 bases). Germline CDR1 SGHKS, CDR2 YYEKEE (reference sequence). Trimming left V 1 base short and J 1 base short, with 22 bases between. This CDR3 contains 19 residues. DNA for the CDR3: TGTGCCAGCAGCTTGCTATCTGCGGGGTTGGTGGGGGGCACAGATACGCAGTATTTT. This sequence encodes CASSLLSAGLVGGTDTQYF. The full variable domain, with the rest looked up from reference TRBV5-5 and TRBJ2-3, is DAGVTQSPTHLIKTRGQQVTLRCSPISGHKSVSWYQQVLGQGPQFIFQYYEKEERGRGNFPDRFSARQFPNYSSELNVNALLLGDSALYLCASSLLSAGLVGGTDTQYFGPGTRLTVL.

This chain connects TRBV10-3 to TRBJ2-7; D is unclear. CDR3 length: 12 residues. In germline, CDR1 is ENHRY, CDR2 SYGVKD. V was pared by 0 bases and J by 3 bases, with 3 bases between. This CDR3 reads CAISESVYEQYF. The CDR3 nucleotides are TGTGCCATCAGTGAGTCCGTCTACGAGCAGTACTTC.

There are a few counts of this clonotype. The chain links TRBV7-2 to TRBJ1-3; D is undetermined. Germline lookup yields CDR1 SGHTA and CDR2 FQGNSA. Trimming stripped 5 bases from V and 2 bases from J, with 10 bases between. The CDR3 length is 14 residues. The DNA for the CDR3 is TGTGCCAGCAGCACCACAGTAACTGGAAACACCATATATTTT. Translating gives CASSTTVTGNTIYF.

The chain couples TRBV9 to TRBJ2-1; D perhaps matches TRBD2 (5 bases). Germline V gene sequence: CDR1 SGDLS, CDR2 YYNGEE. V lost 3 bases and J 6 bases, leaving 19 bases between the germline ends. The CDR3 has 16 amino acids. The CDR3 DNA sequence: TGTGCCAGCAGCGCAAGACGGTGGGAGAGGAGCAATGAGCAGTTCTTC. Amino acids: CASSARRWERSNEQFF. Complete variable domain (other parts from reference TRBV9 and TRBJ2-1): DSGVTQTPKHLITATGQRVTLRCSPRSGDLSVYWYQQSLDQGLQFLIQYYNGEERAKGNILERFSAQQFPDLHSELNLSSLELGDSALYFCASSARRWERSNEQFFGPGTRLTVL.

This clonotype showed up many times. The chain couples TRBV7-2 to TRBJ2-7; the D is unclear. V gave up 5 bases and J gave up 4 bases, with 6 bases separating them. Germline CDR1 reads SGHTA; CDR2 reads FQGNSA. This CDR3 region has 11 residues. The CDR3 here is CASSPSYEQYF. The DNA for the CDR3 is TGTGCCAGCAGCCCAAGTTACGAGCAGTACTTC.

V gene TRBV14 combines with J gene TRBJ1-2; 9 bases are a match to TRBD1. The CDR3 totals 16 residues. Germline CDR1 is SGHDN and CDR2 is FVKESK. Trimming at V came to 1 base and at J to 4 bases, leaving 7 bases not matched to a gene. CDR3 loop: CASSQGLGQGPYGYTF. The CDR3 coding sequence is TGTGCCAGCAGCCAAGGCCTGGGACAGGGACCCTATGGCTACACCTTC.

The chain links TRBV18 to TRBJ2-5; the D is unclear. Germline CDR1 is KGHSH and CDR2 is LQKENI. V lost 3 bases and J lost 2, with 7 bases in between. The CDR3 loop spans 13 amino acids. This chain's CDR3 is CASSPAIQETQYF. The CDR3 DNA follows: TGTGCCAGCTCACCGGCCATACAAGAGACCCAGTACTTC. The whole variable domain, remainder taken from reference TRBV18 and TRBJ2-5, is NAGVMQNPRHLVRRRGQEARLRCSPMKGHSHVYWYRQLPEEGLKFMVYLQKENIIDESGMPKERFSAEFPKEGPSILRIQQVVRGDSAAYFCASSPAIQETQYFGPGTRLLVL.

This clonotype turned up a few times. This rearrangement joins TRBV2 to TRBJ2-1; 7 nucleotides line up with TRBD2. Per germline, CDR1 SNHLY and CDR2 FYNNEI. There are 15 residues in the CDR3. With V trimmed by 4 bases and J by 1 base, 4 bases remained unmatched. This CDR3 reads CASSARGVSYNEQFF. DNA for the CDR3: TGTGCCAGCAGTGCCCGGGGGGTATCCTACAATGAGCAGTTCTTC.

The V and J genes are TRBV10-2 and TRBJ2-5; D possibly corresponds to TRBD1 (7 bases). The CDR3 is made up of 16 amino acids. CDR1 and CDR2 (germline): WSHSY, SAAADI. Trimming removed 6 bases at V and 2 bases at J, with 19 bases between. CDR3 sequence (DNA): TGCGCCAGCAGACCCTACGGGCAGGGGGGTCAAGAGACCCAGTACTTC. This encodes CASRPYGQGGQETQYF.

This clonotype was observed many times. This chain joins TRBV12-3 or TRBV12-4 and TRBJ2-3, with 9 bases matching TRBD2. The CDR3 contains 15 residues. V lost 5 bases, J lost 6 bases, and 9 bases stayed unmatched. The CDR3 spells CASSLRAGGGDTQYF. The DNA for the CDR3 is TGTGCCAGCAGTCTTCGAGCGGGGGGTGGTGATACGCAGTATTTT.

Many counts were recorded for this clonotype. The chain has TRBV7-2 and TRBJ1-5; D not certain. The CDR3 length is 14 residues. The V gene lost 5 bases and the J gene lost 3 bases, with 11 bases spanning the gap. CDR1 and CDR2 from the germline V gene are SGHTA and FQGNSA. CDR3 coding DNA: TGTGCCAGCAGCACCCACGGTCTCAATCAGCCCCAGCATTTT. This sequence encodes CASSTHGLNQPQHF.

This clonotype appeared many times. The chain uses TRBV19 and TRBJ1-2; TRBD1 is a possible D gene (6 bases). Germline assignment: CDR1 LNHDA and CDR2 SQIVND (reference sequence). The CDR3 length is 18 residues. V gave up 5 bases and J gave up 5 bases, with 27 bases separating them. CDR3 in DNA: TGTGCCAGTAGTGGGGGGCCAGGTGTGGCCGGGGCACTATATGGCTACACCTTC. Its protein product is CASSGGPGVAGALYGYTF.

The rearrangement links TRBV10-3 to TRBJ2-5; TRBD2 agrees at 11 bases. The CDR3 loop spans 14 amino acids. V was pared by 6 bases and J by 3 bases, with 3 bases of the junction left unmatched. Germline V gives CDR1 ENHRY, CDR2 SYGVKD. In DNA, the CDR3 is TGTGCCATCAGCAAACTAGCGGGAGAAGAGACCCAGTACTTC. This codes for CAISKLAGEETQYF.

This clonotype was detected a few times. This sequence joins TRBV5-1 and TRBJ1-2; 8 nucleotides match TRBD1. The V gene end was trimmed by 3 bases and the J gene end by 4 bases; junction bases not matched to a gene: 11. Germline CDR1 is SGHRS and CDR2 is YFSETQ. The CDR3 has 16 amino acids. This CDR3 reads CASSWGDRTKAYGYTF. DNA of the CDR3: TGCGCCAGCAGCTGGGGGGACAGGACGAAAGCCTATGGCTACACCTTC.

This sequence joins TRBV12-5 and TRBJ2-7; 7 bases map to TRBD1. Per germline, CDR1 LGHNT and CDR2 FRNRAP. The CDR3 has 14 residues. With V trimmed by 6 bases and J by 2 bases, 7 bases remained unmatched. CDR3 sequence reads: CASGRGDSPYEQYF. For the CDR3, the DNA is TGTGCTAGTGGCAGAGGGGACAGCCCCTACGAGCAGTACTTC.

V gene TRBV28 combines with J gene TRBJ2-1; D ambiguous. This CDR3 has 16 residues. CDR1 is MDHEN and CDR2 is SYDVKM in the germline V gene. Trimming took 3 bases from V and 2 from J, leaving 14 bases between them. CDR3 sequence: CASSFPPRVTYNEQFF. Written as DNA, the CDR3 is TGTGCCAGCAGTTTTCCCCCAAGAGTTACCTACAATGAGCAGTTCTTC.

This clonotype was picked up a small number of times. The chain employs TRBV7-2 and TRBJ1-2; D unresolved. This CDR3 has 12 residues. Between the trimmed V and J ends, which lost 5 bases and 4 bases, there was a span of 8 bases. Germline assignment: CDR1 SGHTA and CDR2 FQGNSA. The CDR3 is CASSPHSYGYTF. CDR3 coding DNA: TGTGCCAGCAGCCCACATTCCTATGGCTACACCTTC. The full variable domain, completed using reference TRBV7-2 and TRBJ1-2, is GAGVSQSPSNKVTEKGKDVELRCDPISGHTALYWYRQSLGQGLEFLIYFQGNSAPDKSGLPSDRFSAERTGGSVSTLTIQRTQQEDSAVYLCASSPHSYGYTFGSGTRLTVV.

This clonotype turned up a few times. The chain links TRBV7-8 to TRBJ1-2; D gene uncertain. The CDR3 is made up of 13 amino acids. V was trimmed by 2 bases and J by 6 bases, leaving 10 bases between them. Germline V CDR1 and CDR2: SGHVS, FQNEAQ. This CDR3 is CASSLRARNGYTF. The CDR3 region has the DNA TGTGCCAGCAGCTTACGGGCCCGGAATGGCTACACCTTC.

CDR3 region: CASSLRGESGEQYF. The CDR3 nucleotides read TGTGCCAGCAGTTTGAGGGGGGAATCAGGCGAGCAGTACTTC. The V and J genes are TRBV12-3 or TRBV12-4 and TRBJ2-7; the D call may be TRBD1 or TRBD2 (6 bases each). This CDR3 has 14 residues. Deletions cut 3 bases from V and 6 bases from J, with 15 bases between.

In its sample, this clonotype was seen many times. CDR3 in amino acids: CASSQGLDRAILQPQHF. CDR3 sequence (DNA): TGTGCCAGCAGCCAAGGTTTGGACAGGGCGATATTACAGCCCCAGCATTTT. The rearrangement links TRBV3-1 to TRBJ1-5; 8 bases are a match to TRBD1. The germline gives CDR1 LGHDT, CDR2 YNNKEL (reference sequence). This CDR3 comprises 17 residues. V lost 1 base, J lost 7 bases, and 12 bases stayed unmatched.

Many counts were recorded for this clonotype. The genes are TRBV12-3 or TRBV12-4 and TRBJ1-1; tentative D call: TRBD1 (5 bases). Trimming took 7 bases from V and 6 from J, leaving 15 bases between them. The CDR3 contains 13 residues. The DNA for the CDR3 is TGTGCCAGCACACGAGACAGTACTCCTGAAGCTTTCTTT. Encoded protein: CASTRDSTPEAFF.

This clonotype occurred a few times. The J gene is TRBJ2-3, the V gene TRBV7-2, with a weak D call TRBD1 (6 bases). Trimming took 5 bases from V and 4 from J, leaving 10 bases between them. CDR1 and CDR2 (germline): SGHTA, FQGNSA. The CDR3 spans 13 residues. CDR3 protein: CASSQGTSDTQYF. The CDR3 DNA sequence: TGTGCCAGCAGCCAGGGGACCTCAGATACGCAGTATTTT.

As concerns this clonotype: A read error is likely, as this CDR3 ends without the conserved phenylalanine or tryptophan. The gene calls are TRBV24-1 and TRBJ2-6; weak D call: TRBD1 (6 bases). This CDR3 region has 14 residues. Germline assignment: CDR1 KGHDR and CDR2 SFDVKD. The V end was cut by 5 bases, the J end by 2 bases, with 6 bases between. Here the CDR3 DNA reads TGTGCCACCAGTGGGGGGCCTGGGGCCAACGTCCTGACTTTG. Protein: CATSGGPGANVLTL.

This clonotype turned up a few times. The rearrangement links TRBV10-3 to TRBJ2-7; D call uncertain. This CDR3 contains 15 residues. Germline assignment: CDR1 ENHRY and CDR2 SYGVKD. V was clipped by 2 bases and J by 0 bases, with 11 bases between them. The CDR3 reads CAISEGQANSYEQYF. As DNA, the CDR3 is TGTGCCATCAGTGAGGGCCAGGCTAACTCCTACGAGCAGTACTTC.

The chain employs TRBV20-1 and TRBJ2-3; TRBD2 aligns across 10 bases. This CDR3 contains 13 residues. Germline V gene lookup returns CDR1 DFQATT and CDR2 SNEGSKA (reference sequence). After removal of 6 bases from V and 4 bases from J, the junction contained 4 bases not matched to a gene. This CDR3 reads CSAQAGGPDTQYF. DNA for the CDR3: TGCAGTGCCCAAGCGGGGGGGCCAGATACGCAGTATTTT.

The chain links TRBV18 to TRBJ2-2, with TRBD1 identical over 8 bases. With V trimmed by 3 bases and J by 4 bases, 7 bases remained unmatched. The CDR3 consists of 16 residues. Looked up from germline, CDR1 is KGHSH and CDR2 is LQKENI. The CDR3 DNA sequence: TGTGCCAGCTCACCGGGCAGGGGGCCGGGCACCGGGGAGCTGTTTTTT. Its translation: CASSPGRGPGTGELFF.